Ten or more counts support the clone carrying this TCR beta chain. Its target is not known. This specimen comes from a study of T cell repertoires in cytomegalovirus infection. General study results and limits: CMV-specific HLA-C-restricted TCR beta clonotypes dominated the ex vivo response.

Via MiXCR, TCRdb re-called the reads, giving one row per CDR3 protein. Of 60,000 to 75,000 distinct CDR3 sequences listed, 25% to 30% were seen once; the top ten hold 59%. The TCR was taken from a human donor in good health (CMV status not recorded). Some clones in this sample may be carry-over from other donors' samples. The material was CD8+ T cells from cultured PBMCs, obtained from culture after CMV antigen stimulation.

Here the CDR3 DNA reads TGTGCCAGCAGGGCAGCCAGGAACGATCGCAATTACGAGCAGTACTTC. This translates into CASRAARNDRNYEQYF. The rearrangement links TRBV6-1 to TRBJ2-7, with no clear D. Deletions cut 6 bases from V and 4 bases from J, with 22 bases between. CDR3 length: 16 residues. Germline V gene sequence: CDR1 MNHNS, CDR2 SASEGT.